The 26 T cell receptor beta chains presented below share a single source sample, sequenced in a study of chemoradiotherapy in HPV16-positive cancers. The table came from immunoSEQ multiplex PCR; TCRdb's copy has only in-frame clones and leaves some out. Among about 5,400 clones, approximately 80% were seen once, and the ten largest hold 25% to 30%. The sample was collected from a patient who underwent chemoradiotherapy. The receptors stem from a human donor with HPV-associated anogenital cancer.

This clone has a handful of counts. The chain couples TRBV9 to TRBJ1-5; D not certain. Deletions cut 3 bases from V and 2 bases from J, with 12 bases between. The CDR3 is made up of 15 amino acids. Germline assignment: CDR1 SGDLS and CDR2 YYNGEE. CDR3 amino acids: CASSARPSGNQPQHF. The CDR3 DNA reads TGTGCCAGCAGCGCCCGGCCTTCGGGCAATCAGCCCCAGCATTTT.

CDR3 loop: CASSLVRGTKQFF. The CDR3 nucleotides read TGTGCCAGCAGCTTAGTAAGGGGTACTAAGCAGTTCTTC. The chain couples TRBV13 to TRBJ2-1; a weak D match, TRBD1 (5 bases). Trimming took 1 base from V and 11 from J, leaving 12 bases between them. In germline, CDR1 is PRHDT, CDR2 FYEKMQ (reference sequence). The CDR3 length is 13 residues.

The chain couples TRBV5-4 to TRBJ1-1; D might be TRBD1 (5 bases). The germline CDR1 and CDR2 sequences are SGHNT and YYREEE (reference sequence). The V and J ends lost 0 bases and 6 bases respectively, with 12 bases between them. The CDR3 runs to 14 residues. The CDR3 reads CASSLVGEGAEAFF. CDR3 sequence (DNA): TGTGCCAGCAGCTTGGTCGGGGAAGGGGCTGAAGCTTTCTTT.

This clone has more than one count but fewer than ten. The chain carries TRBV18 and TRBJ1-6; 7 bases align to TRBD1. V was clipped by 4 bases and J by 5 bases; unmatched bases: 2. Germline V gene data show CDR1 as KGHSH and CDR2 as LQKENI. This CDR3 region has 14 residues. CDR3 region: CASSQDRHNSPLHF. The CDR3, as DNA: TGTGCCAGCTCACAGGACAGGCATAATTCACCCCTCCACTTT.

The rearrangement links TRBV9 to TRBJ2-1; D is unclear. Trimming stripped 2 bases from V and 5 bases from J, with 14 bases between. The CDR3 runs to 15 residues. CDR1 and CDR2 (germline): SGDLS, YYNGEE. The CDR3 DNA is TGTGCCAGCAGCGTCGAAACCTCAGCTAACAATGAGCAGTTCTTC. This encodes CASSVETSANNEQFF.

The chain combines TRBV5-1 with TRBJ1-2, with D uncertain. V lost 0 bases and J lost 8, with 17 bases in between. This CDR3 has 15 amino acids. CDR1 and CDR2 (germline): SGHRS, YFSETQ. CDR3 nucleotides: TGCGCCAGCAGCTTGGAACCTTTGCGTACCATAGGCTACACCTTC. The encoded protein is CASSLEPLRTIGYTF.

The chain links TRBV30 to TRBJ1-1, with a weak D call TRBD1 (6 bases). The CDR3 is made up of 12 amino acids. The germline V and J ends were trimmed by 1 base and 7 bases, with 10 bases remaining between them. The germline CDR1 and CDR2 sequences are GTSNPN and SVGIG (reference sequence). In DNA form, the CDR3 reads TGTGCCTGGAGTGGGGGGGCCGGTGAAGCTTTCTTT. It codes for CAWSGGAGEAFF. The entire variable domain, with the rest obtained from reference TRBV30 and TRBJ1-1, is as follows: SQTIHQWPATLVQPVGSPLSLECTVEGTSNPNLYWYRQAAGRGLQLLFYSVGIGQISSEVPQNLSASRPQDRQFILSSKKLLLSDSGFYLCAWSGGAGEAFFGQGTRLTVV.

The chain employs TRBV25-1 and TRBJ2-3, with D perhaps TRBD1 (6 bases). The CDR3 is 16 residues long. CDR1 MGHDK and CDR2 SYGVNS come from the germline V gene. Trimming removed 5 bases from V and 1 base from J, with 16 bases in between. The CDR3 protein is CASSPTGLDGTDTQYF. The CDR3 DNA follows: TGTGCCAGCAGTCCCACAGGGTTGGATGGCACAGATACGCAGTATTTT.

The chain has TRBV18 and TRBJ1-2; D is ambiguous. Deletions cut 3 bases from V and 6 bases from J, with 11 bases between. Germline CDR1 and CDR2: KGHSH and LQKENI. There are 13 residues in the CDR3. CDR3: CASSPASGDGYTF. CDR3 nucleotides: TGTGCCAGCTCACCGGCGTCCGGGGATGGCTACACCTTC.

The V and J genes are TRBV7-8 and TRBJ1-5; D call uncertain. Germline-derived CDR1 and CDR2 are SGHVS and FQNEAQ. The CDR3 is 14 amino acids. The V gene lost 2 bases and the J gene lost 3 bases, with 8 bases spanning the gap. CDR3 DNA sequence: TGTGCCAGCAGCTTACGACCGTACAATCAGCCCCAGCATTTT. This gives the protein CASSLRPYNQPQHF.

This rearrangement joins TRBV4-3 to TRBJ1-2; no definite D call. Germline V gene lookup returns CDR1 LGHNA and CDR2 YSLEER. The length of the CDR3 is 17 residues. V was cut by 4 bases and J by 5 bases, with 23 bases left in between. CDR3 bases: TGCGCCAGCAGCCCCCCCGGTAGGCAGCCAGGATTGTATGGCTACACCTTC. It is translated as CASSPPGRQPGLYGYTF.

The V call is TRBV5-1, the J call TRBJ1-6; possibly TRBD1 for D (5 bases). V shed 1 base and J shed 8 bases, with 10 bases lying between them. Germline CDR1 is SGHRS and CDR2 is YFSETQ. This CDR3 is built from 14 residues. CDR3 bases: TGCGCCAGCAGCTTGAAAGGGGTGGATTCACCCCTCCACTTT. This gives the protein CASSLKGVDSPLHF.

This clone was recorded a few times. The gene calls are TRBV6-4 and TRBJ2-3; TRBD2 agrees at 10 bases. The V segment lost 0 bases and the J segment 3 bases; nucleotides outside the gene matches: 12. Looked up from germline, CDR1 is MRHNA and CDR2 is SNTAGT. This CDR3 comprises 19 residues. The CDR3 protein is CASSDSYDVSGGKTDTQYF. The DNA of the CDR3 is TGTGCCAGCAGTGACTCCTACGATGTTAGCGGGGGGAAGACAGATACGCAGTATTTT.

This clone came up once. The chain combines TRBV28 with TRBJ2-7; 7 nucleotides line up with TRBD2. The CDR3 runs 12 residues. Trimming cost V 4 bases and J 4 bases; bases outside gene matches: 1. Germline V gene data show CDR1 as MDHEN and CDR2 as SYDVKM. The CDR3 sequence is CASSWEGYEQYF. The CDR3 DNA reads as TGTGCCAGCAGTTGGGAGGGATACGAGCAGTACTTC.

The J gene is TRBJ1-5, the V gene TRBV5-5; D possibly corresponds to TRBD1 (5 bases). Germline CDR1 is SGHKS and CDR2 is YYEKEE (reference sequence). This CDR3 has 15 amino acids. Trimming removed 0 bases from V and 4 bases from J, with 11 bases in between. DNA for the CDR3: TGTGCCAGCAGCTTGGAGCCAGGGCGAAATCAGCCCCAGCATTTT. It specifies CASSLEPGRNQPQHF.

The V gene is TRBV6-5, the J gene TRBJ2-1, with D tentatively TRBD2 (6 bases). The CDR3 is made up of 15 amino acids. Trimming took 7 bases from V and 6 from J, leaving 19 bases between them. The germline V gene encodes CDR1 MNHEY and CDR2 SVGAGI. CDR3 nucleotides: TGTGCCAGCAAGGACATGAAGGGGCGGGGCAATGAGCAGTTCTTC. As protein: CASKDMKGRGNEQFF.

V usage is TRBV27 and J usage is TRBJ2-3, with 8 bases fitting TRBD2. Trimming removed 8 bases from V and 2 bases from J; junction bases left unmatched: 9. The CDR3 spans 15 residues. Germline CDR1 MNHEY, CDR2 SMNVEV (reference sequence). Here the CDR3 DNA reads TGTGCCAGCTTTCAAAGCGGGGGCAACACAGATACGCAGTATTTT. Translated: CASFQSGGNTDTQYF.

CDR3 sequence (DNA): TGCGCCAGCAGCCAAGTGGGGGTAACTAATGAAAAACTGTTTTTT. Translation: CASSQVGVTNEKLFF. The chain has TRBV4-1 and TRBJ1-4, with a weak D call TRBD1 (5 bases). CDR1 is MGHRA and CDR2 is YSYEKL in the germline V gene. The CDR3 totals 15 residues. V was trimmed by 1 base and J by 1 base, leaving 7 bases between them.

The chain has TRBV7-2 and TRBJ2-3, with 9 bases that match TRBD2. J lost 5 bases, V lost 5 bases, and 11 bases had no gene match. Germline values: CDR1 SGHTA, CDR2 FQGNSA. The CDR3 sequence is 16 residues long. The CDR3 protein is CASSPRAGGGLDTQYF. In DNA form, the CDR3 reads TGTGCCAGCAGCCCTAGAGCGGGGGGAGGTTTAGATACGCAGTATTTT.

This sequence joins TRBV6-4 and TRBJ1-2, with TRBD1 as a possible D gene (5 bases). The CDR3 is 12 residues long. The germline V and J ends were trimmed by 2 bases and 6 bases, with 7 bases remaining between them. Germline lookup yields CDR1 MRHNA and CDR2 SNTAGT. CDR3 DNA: TGTGCCAGCAGTGACGGGGGTCATGGCTACACCTTC. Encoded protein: CASSDGGHGYTF.

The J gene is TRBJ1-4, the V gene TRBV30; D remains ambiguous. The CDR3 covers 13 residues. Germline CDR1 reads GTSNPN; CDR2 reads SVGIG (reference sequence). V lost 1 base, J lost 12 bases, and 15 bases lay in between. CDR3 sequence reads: CAWSDSNSGELFF. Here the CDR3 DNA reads TGTGCCTGGAGTGACAGTAACTCTGGGGAACTGTTTTTT.

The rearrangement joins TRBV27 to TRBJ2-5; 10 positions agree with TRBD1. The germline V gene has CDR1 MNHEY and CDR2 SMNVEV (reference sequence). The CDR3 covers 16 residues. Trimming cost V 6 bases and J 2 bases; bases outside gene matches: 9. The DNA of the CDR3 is TGTGCCAGCAGGGATCCGGGACAGGGGACTCAAGAGACCCAGTACTTC. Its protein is CASRDPGQGTQETQYF.

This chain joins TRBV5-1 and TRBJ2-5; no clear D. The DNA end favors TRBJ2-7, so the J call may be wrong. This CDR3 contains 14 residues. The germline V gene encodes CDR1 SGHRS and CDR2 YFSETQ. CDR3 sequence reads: CASSPYKDSYEQYF. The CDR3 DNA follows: TGCGCCAGCAGCCCCTACAAGGACTCCTACGAGCAGTACTTC.

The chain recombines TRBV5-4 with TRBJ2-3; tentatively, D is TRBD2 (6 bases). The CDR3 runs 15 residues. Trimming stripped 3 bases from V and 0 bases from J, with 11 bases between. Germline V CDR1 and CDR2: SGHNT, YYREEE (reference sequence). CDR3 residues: CASSSPRESTDTQYF. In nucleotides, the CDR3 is TGTGCCAGCAGCTCCCCTCGGGAGAGCACAGATACGCAGTATTTT.

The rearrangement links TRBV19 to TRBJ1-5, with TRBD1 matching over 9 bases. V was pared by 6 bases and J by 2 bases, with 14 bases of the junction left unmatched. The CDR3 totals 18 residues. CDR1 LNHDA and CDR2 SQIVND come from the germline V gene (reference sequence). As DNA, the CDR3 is TGTGCCAGTAGCGAACCCGGGACAGGGCGGAAAGGCAATCAGCCCCAGCATTTT. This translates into CASSEPGTGRKGNQPQHF.

The CDR3 protein is CASGPGQGRQELFF. The CDR3 DNA sequence: TGTGCTAGTGGCCCGGGACAGGGTCGGCAGGAACTGTTTTTT. The gene calls are TRBV12-5 and TRBJ1-4; 9 bases align to TRBD1. J lost 12 bases, V lost 6 bases, and 11 bases had no gene match. Germline lookup yields CDR1 LGHNT and CDR2 FRNRAP. The CDR3 runs 14 residues.